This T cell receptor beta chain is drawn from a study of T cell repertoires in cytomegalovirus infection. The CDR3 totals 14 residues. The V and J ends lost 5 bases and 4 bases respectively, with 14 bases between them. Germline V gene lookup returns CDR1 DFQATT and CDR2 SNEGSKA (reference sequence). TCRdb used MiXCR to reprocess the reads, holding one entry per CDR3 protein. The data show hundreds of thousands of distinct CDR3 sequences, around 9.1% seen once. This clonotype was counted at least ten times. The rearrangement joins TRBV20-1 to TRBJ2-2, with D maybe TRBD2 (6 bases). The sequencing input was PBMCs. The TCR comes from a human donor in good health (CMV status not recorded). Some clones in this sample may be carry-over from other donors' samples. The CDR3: CSAQNSGSTGELFF. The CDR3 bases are TGCAGTGCTCAGAATAGCGGTTCCACCGGGGAGCTGTTTTTT.